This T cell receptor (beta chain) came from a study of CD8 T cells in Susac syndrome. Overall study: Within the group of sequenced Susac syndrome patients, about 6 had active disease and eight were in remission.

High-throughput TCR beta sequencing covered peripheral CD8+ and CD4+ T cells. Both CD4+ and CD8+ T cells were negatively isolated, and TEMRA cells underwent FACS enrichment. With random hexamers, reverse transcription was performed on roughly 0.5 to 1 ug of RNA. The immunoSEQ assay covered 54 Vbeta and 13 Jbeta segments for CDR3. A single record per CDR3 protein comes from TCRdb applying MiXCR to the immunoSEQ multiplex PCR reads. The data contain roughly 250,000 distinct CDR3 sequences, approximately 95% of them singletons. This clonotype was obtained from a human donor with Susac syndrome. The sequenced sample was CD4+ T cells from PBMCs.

The chain's CDR3 is CASTLGDPSYEQYF. The CDR3 nucleotides read TGTGCCAGCACCTTGGGGGATCCATCCTACGAGCAGTACTTC. This sequence joins TRBV28 and TRBJ2-7, with D possibly called TRBD1 or TRBD2 (5 bases each). Deletions cut 7 bases from V and 1 base from J, with 14 bases between. The length of the CDR3 is 14 residues. Per the germline V gene, CDR1 is MDHEN and CDR2 is SYDVKM.